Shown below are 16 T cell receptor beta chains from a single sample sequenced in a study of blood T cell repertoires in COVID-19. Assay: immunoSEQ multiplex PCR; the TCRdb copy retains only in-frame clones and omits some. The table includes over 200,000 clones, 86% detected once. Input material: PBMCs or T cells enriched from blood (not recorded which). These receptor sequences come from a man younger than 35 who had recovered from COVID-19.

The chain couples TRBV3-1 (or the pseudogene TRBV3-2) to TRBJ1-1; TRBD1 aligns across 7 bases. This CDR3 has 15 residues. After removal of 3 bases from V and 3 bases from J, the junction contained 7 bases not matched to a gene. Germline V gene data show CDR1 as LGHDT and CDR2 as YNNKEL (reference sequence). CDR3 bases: TGTGCCAGCAGCCATGCCGGGACAGAGGACACTGAAGCTTTCTTT. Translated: CASSHAGTEDTEAFF.

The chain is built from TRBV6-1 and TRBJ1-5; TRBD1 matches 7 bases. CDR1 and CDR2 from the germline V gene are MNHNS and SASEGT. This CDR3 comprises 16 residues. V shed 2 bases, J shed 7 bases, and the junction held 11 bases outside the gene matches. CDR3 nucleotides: TGTGCCAGCAGTGAAATTACGGACAGGATTAGCCAGCCCCAGCATTTT. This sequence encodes CASSEITDRISQPQHF.

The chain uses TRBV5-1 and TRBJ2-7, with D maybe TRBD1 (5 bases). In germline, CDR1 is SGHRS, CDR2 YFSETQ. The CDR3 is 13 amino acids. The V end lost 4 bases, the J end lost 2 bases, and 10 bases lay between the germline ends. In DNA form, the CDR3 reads TGCGCCAGCAGCGAGCAGGGCCCCTACGAGCAGTACTTC. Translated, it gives CASSEQGPYEQYF.

CDR3 region: CAWSVQGANEKLFF. The CDR3 DNA follows: TGTGCCTGGAGTGTACAGGGGGCAAATGAAAAACTGTTTTTT. This chain uses TRBV30 with TRBJ1-4, with TRBD1 matching over 9 bases. Germline V gene data show CDR1 as GTSNPN and CDR2 as SVGIG (reference sequence). Unmatched junction bases numbered 1, after V lost 0 bases and J lost 5 bases. This CDR3 region has 14 residues. Full variable domain (remainder filled in from reference TRBV30 and TRBJ1-4): SQTIHQWPATLVQPVGSPLSLECTVEGTSNPNLYWYRQAAGRGLQLLFYSVGIGQISSEVPQNLSASRPQDRQFILSSKKLLLSDSGFYLCAWSVQGANEKLFFGSGTQLSVL.

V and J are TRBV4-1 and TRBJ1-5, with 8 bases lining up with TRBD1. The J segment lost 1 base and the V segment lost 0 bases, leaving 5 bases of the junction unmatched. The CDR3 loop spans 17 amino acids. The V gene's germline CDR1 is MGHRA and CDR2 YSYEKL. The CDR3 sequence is CASSQDLGQGSNQPQHF. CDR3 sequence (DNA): TGCGCCAGCAGCCAAGACCTTGGACAGGGAAGCAATCAGCCCCAGCATTTT.

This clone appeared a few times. CDR3 nucleotide sequence: TGTGCCAGCAGCTTGCCAGATAACTATGGCTACACCTTC. This sequence encodes CASSLPDNYGYTF. V and J are TRBV5-4 and TRBJ1-2; D not certain. This CDR3 comprises 13 residues. V lost 1 base and J lost 1, with 5 bases in between. CDR1 and CDR2 (germline): SGHNT, YYREEE (reference sequence).

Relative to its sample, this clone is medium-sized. The CDR3 bases are TGTGCCAGCAGCCAAGTACTAGCGGGAGGACCTCCCTCCTACGAGCAGTACTTC. This gives the protein CASSQVLAGGPPSYEQYF. The chain joins TRBV3-1 (or the pseudogene TRBV3-2) to TRBJ2-7, with 12 nucleotides matching TRBD2. Germline V gene lookup returns CDR1 LGHDT and CDR2 YNNKEL (reference sequence). The CDR3 runs to 18 residues. Trimming removed 1 base from V and 0 bases from J; junction bases left unmatched: 7.

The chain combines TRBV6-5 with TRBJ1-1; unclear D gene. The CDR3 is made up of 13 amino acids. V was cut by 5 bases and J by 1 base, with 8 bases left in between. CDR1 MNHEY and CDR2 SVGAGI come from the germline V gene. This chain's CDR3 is CASSQSGNTEAFF. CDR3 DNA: TGTGCCAGCAGTCAATCAGGGAACACTGAAGCTTTCTTT.

The CDR3 sequence: CASSFNRGSEQYF. CDR3 DNA: TGTGCCAGCAGTTTCAACAGGGGAAGCGAGCAGTACTTC. This chain connects TRBV27 to TRBJ2-7, with TRBD1 identical over 7 bases. Unmatched junction bases numbered 5, after V lost 3 bases and J lost 6 bases. Germline V gene data show CDR1 as MNHEY and CDR2 as SMNVEV (reference sequence). The CDR3 is 13 amino acids.

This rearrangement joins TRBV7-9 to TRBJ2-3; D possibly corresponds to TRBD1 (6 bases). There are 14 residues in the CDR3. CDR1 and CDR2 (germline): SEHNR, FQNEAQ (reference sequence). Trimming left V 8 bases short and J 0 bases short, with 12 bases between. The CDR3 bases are TGTGCCAGCGTGACAGGTCTTAGCACAGATACGCAGTATTTT. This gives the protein CASVTGLSTDTQYF.

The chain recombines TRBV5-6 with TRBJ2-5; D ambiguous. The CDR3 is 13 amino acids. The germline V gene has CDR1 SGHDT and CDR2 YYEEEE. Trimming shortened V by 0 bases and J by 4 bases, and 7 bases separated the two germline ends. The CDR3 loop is CASSLGSLETQYF. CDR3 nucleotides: TGTGCCAGCAGCTTGGGCAGTCTAGAGACCCAGTACTTC. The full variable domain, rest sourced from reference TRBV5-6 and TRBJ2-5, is DAGVTQSPTHLIKTRGQQVTLRCSPKSGHDTVSWYQQALGQGPQFIFQYYEEEERQRGNFPDRFSGHQFPNYSSELNVNALLLGDSALYLCASSLGSLETQYFGPGTRLLVL.

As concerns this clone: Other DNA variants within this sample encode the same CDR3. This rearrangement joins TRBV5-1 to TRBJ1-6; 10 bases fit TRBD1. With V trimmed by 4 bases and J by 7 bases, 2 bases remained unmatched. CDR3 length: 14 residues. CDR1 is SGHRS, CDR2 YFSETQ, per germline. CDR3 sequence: CASSPGQGNSPLHF. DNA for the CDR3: TGCGCCAGCAGCCCGGGACAGGGGAATTCACCCCTCCACTTT.

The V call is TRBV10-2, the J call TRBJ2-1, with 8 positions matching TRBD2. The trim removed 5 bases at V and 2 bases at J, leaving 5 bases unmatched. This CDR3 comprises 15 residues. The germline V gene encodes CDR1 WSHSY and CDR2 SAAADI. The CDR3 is CASSTSGSPYNEQFF. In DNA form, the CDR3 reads TGCGCCAGCAGTACCAGCGGGAGCCCCTACAATGAGCAGTTCTTC.

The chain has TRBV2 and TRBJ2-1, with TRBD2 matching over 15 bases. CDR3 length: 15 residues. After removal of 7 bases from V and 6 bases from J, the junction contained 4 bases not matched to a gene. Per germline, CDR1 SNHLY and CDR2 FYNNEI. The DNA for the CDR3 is TGTGCCAGCATAAGGGGACTAGCGGGGGGCAATGAGCAGTTCTTC. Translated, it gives CASIRGLAGGNEQFF.

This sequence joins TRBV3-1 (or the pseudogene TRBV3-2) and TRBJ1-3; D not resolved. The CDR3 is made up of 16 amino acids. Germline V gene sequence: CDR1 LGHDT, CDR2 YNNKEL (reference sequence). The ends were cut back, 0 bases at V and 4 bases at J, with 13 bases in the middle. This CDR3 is CASSQERLRSGNTIYF. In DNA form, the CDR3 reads TGTGCCAGCAGCCAAGAAAGACTAAGGTCAGGAAACACCATATATTTT.

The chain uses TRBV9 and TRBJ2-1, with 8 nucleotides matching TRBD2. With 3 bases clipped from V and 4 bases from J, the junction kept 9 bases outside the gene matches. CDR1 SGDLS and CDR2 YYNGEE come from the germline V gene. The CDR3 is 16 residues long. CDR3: CASSEKTGLEYNEQFF. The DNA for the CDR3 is TGTGCCAGCAGCGAGAAGACGGGACTAGAGTACAATGAGCAGTTCTTC. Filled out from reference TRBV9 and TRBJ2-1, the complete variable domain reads DSGVTQTPKHLITATGQRVTLRCSPRSGDLSVYWYQQSLDQGLQFLIQYYNGEERAKGNILERFSAQQFPDLHSELNLSSLELGDSALYFCASSEKTGLEYNEQFFGPGTRLTVL.